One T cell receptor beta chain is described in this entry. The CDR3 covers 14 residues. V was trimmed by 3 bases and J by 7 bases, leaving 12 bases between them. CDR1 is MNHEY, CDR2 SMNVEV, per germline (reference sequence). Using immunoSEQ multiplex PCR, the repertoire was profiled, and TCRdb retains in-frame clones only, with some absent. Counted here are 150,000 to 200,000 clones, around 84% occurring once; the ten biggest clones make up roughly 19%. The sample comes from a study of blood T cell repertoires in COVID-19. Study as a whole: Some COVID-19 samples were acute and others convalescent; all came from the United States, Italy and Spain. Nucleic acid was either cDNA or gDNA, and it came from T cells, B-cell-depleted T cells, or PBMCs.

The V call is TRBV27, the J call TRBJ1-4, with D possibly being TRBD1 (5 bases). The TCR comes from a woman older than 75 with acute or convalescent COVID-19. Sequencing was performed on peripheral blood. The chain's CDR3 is CASSFSGLSEKLFF. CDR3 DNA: TGTGCCAGCAGTTTCTCAGGGTTAAGTGAAAAACTGTTTTTT.